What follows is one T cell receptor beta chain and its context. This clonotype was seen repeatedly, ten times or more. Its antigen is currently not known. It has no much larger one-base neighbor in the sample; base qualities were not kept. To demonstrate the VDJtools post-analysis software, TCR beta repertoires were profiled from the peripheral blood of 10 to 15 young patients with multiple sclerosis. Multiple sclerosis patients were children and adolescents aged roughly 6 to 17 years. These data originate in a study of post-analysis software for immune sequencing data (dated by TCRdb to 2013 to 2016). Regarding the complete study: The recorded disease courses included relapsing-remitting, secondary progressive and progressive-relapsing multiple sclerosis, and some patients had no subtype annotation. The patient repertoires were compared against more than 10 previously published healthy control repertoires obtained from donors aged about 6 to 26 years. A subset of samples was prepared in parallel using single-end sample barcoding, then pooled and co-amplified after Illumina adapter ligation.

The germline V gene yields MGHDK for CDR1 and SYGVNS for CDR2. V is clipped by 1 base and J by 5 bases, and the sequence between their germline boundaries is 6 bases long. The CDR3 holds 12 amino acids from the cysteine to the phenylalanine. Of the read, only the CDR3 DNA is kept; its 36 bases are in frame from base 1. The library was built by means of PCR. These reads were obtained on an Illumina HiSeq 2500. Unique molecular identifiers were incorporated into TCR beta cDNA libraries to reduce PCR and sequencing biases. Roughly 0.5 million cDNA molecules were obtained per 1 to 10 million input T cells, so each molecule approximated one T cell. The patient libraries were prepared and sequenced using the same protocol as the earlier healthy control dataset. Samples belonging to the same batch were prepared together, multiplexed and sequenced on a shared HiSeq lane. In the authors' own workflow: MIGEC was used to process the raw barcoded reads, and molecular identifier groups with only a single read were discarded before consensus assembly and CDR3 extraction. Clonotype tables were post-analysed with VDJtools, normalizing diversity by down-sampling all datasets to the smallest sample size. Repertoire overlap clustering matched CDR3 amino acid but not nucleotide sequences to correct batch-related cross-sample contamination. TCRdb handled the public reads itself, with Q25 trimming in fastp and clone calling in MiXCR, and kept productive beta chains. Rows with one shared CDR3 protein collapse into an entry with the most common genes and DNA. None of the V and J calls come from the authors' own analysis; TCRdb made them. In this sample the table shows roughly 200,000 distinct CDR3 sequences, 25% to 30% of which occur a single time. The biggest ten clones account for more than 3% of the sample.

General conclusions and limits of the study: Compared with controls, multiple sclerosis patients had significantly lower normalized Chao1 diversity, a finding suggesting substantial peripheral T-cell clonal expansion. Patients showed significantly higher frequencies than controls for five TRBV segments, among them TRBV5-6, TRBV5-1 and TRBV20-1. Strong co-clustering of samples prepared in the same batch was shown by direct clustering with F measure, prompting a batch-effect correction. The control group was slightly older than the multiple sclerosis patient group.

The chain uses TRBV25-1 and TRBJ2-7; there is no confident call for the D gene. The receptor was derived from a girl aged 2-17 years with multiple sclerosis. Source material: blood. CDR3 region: CASSEFENEQYF. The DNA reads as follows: TGTGCCAGCAGTGAATTCGAGAACGAGCAGTACTTC.